This T cell receptor beta chain comes out of a study of CD8 T cells in Susac syndrome. This CDR3 is built from 15 residues. CDR1 SGHNT and CDR2 YYREEE come from the germline V gene (reference sequence). Between the trimmed V and J ends, which lost 1 base and 5 bases, there was a span of 15 bases. An input of roughly 0.45 to 1 ug of RNA was subjected to reverse transcription using random hexamers. MiXCR, run by TCRdb on the immunoSEQ multiplex PCR reads, gives a single entry per CDR3 protein. This sample yields 150,000 to 180,000 distinct CDR3 sequences, of which roughly 95% are seen a single time; 0.15% to 0.2% belongs to the top ten.

The rearrangement uses TRBV5-4 and TRBJ2-5; perhaps TRBD2 as D (6 bases). Sequenced sample: CD4+ T cells from PBMCs. The receptor comes from a human donor with Susac syndrome. The CDR3 sequence: CASSLRGTPGETQYF. DNA for the CDR3: TGTGCCAGCAGCTTGCGGGGGACGCCTGGGGAGACCCAGTACTTC.